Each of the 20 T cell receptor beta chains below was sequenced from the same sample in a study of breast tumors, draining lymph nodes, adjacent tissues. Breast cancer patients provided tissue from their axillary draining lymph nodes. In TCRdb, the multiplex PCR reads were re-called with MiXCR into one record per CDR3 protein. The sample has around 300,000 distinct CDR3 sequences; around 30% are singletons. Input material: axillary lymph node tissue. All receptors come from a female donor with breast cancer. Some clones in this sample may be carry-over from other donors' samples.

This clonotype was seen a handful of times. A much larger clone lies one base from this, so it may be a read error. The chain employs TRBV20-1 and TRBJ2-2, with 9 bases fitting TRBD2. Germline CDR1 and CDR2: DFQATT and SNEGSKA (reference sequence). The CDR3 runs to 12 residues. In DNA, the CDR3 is TGCAGTGCAATAGCGGGAGCAGGGGAGCCGTTTTTT. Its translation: CSAIAGAGEPFF.

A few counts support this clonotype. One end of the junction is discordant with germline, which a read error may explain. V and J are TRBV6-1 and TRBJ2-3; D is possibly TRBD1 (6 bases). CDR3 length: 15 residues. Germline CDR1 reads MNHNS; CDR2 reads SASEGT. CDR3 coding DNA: TGTGCCAGCAGTCAAGCTGCAGGGGGCACAGATACGCAGTATTTT. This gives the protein CASSQAAGGTDTQYF.

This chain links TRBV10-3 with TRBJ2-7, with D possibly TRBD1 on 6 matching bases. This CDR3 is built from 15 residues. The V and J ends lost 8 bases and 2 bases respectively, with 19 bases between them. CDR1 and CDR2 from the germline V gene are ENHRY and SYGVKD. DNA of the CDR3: TGTGCCATCTGCAGTGGCCGAAGGACAGCCTACGAGCAGTACTTC. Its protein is CAICSGRRTAYEQYF.

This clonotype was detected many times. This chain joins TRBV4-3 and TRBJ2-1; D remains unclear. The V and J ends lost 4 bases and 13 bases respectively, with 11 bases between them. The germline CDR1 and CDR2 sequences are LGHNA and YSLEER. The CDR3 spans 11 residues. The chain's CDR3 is CASSLGPDQFF. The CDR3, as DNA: TGCGCCAGCAGCCTTGGCCCCGACCAGTTCTTC.

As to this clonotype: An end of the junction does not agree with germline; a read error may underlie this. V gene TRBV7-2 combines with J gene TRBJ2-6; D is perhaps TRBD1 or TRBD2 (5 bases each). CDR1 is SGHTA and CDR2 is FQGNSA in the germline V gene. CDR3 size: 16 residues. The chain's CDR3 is CASSLTGAEGATVLTF. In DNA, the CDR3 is TGTGCCAGCAGCTTAACCGGGGCAGAAGGGGCCACCGTCCTGACTTTC.

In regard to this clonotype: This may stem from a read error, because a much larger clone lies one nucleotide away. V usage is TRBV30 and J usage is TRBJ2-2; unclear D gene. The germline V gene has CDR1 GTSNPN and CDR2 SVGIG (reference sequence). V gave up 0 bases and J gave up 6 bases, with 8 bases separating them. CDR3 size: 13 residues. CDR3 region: CAWSVLGSGELFF. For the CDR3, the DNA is TGTGCCTGGAGTGTACTGGGGTCCGGGGAGCTGTTTTTT.

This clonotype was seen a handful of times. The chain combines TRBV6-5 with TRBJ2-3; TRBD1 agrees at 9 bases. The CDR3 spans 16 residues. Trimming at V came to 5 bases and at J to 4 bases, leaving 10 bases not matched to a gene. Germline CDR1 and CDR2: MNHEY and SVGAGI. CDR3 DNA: TGTGCCAGCAGTCCGATACAGGGGGCAGGCGCAGATACGCAGTATTTT. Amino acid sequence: CASSPIQGAGADTQYF.

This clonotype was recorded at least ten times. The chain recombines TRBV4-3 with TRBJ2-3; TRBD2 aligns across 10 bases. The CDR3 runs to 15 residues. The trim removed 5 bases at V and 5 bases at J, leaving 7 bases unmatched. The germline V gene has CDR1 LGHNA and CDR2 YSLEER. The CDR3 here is CASSSSGRAGDTQYF. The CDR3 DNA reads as TGCGCCAGCAGCTCCAGCGGGAGGGCCGGAGATACGCAGTATTTT.

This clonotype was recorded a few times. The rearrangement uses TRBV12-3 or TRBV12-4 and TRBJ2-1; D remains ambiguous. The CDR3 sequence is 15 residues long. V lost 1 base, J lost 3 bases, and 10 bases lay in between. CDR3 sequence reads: CASSLELLIYNEQFF. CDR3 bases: TGTGCCAGCAGTTTAGAACTCCTAATCTACAATGAGCAGTTCTTC.

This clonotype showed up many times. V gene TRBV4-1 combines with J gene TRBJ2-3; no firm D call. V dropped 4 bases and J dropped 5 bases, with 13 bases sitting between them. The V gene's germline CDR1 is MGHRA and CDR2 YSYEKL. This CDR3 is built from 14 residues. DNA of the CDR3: TGCGCCAGCAGCCTTGTCGGCTTAATAGATACGCAGTATTTT. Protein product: CASSLVGLIDTQYF.

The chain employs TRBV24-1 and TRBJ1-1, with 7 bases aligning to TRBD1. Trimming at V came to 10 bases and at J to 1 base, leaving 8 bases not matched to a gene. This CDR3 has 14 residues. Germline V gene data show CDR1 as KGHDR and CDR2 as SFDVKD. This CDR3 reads CATRERTGNTEAFF. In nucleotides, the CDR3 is TGTGCCACGAGAGAAAGGACAGGGAACACTGAAGCTTTCTTT.

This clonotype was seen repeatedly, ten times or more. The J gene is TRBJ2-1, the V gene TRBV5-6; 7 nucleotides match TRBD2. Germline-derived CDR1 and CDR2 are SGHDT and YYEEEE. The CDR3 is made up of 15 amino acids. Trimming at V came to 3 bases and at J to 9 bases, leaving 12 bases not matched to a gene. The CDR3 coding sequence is TGTGCCAGCAGCTATAACCCGGGACTACAGCCTGAGCAGTTCTTC. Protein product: CASSYNPGLQPEQFF.

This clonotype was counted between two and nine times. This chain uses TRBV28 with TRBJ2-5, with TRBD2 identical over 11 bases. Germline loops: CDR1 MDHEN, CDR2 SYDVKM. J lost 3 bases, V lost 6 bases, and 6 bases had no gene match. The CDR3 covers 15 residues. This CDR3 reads CASSRRLAGKETQYF. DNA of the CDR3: TGTGCCAGCAGCCGTAGACTAGCGGGAAAAGAGACCCAGTACTTC.

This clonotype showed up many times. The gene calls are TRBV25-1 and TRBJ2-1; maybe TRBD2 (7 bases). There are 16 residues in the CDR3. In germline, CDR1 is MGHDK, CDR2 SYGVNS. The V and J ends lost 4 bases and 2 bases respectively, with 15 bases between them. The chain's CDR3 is CASSALGGGPYNEQFF. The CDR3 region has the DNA TGTGCCAGCAGTGCCCTAGGGGGGGGCCCCTACAATGAGCAGTTCTTC.

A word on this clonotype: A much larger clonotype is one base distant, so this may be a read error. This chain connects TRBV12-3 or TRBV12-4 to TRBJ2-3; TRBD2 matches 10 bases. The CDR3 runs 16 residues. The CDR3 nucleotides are TGTGCCGGCAGTTTTGGTACTAGCGGGATAGGCGATACGCAGTATTTT. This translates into CAGSFGTSGIGDTQYF.

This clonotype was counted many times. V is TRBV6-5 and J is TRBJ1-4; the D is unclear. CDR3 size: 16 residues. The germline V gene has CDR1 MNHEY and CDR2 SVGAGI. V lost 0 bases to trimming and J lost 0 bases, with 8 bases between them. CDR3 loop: CASSYSQPSTNEKLFF. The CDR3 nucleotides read TGTGCCAGCAGTTACTCCCAACCCTCAACTAATGAAAAACTGTTTTTT.

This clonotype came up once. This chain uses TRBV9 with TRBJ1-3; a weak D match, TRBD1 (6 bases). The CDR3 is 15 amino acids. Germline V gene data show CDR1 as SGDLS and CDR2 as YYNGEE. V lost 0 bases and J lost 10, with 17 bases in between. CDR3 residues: CASSVGPGAEETIYF. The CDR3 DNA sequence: TGTGCCAGCAGCGTAGGTCCAGGGGCAGAGGAGACCATATATTTT.

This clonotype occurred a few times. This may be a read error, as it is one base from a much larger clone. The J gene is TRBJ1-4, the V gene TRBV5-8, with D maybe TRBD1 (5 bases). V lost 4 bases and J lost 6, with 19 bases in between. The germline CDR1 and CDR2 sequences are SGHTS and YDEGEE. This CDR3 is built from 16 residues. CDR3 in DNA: TGTGCCAGCAGCCCGCCAGACGCCAGGGTAGATGAAAAACTGTTTTTT. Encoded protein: CASSPPDARVDEKLFF.

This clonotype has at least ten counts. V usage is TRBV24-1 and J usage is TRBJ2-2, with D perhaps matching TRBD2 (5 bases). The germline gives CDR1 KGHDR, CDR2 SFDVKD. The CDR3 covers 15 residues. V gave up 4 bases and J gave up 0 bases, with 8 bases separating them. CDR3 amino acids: CATSELDSNTGELFF. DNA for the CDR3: TGTGCCACCAGTGAACTGGACTCGAACACCGGGGAGCTGTTTTTT.

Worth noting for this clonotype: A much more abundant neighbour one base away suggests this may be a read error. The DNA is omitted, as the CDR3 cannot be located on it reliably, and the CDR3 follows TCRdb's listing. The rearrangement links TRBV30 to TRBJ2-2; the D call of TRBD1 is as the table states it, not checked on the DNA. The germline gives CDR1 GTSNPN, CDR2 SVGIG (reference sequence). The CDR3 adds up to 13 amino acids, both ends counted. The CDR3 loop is CAFGQGAGGEPFF.